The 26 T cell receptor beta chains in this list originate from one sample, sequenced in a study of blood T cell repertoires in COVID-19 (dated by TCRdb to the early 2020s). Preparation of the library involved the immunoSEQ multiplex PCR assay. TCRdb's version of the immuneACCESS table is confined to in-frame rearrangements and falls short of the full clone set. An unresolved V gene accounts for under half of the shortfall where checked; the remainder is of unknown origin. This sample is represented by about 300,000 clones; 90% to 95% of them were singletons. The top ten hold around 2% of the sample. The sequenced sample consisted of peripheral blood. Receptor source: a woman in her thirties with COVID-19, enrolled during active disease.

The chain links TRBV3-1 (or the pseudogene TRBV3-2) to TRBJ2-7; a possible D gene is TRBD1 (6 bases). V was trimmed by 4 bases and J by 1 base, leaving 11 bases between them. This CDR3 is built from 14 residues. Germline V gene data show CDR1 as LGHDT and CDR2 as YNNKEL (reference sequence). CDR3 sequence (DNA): TGTGCCAGCAGCCCCCCGGGACATTCCTACGAGCAGTACTTC. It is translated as CASSPPGHSYEQYF.

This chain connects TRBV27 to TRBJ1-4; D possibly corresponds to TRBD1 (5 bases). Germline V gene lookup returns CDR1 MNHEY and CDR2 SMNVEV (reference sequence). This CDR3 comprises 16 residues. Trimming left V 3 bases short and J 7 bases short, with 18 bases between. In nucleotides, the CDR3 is TGTGCCAGCAGTTTTGCCCAGGGAGGGGCGGCTGAAAAACTGTTTTTT. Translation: CASSFAQGGAAEKLFF.

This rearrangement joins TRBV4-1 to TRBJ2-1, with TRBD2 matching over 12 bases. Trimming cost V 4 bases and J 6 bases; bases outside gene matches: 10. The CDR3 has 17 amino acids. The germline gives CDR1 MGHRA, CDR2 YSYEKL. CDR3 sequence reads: CASSPGLAGALGNEQFF. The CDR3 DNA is TGCGCCAGCAGCCCGGGACTAGCGGGCGCCCTCGGCAATGAGCAGTTCTTC.

CDR3 residues: CASSTDRELTGNTIYF. Written as DNA, the CDR3 is TGTGCCAGCAGTACGGACAGGGAACTAACCGGAAACACCATATATTTT. The chain employs TRBV5-4 and TRBJ1-3; 8 bases align to TRBD1. CDR1 is SGHNT, CDR2 YYREEE, per germline (reference sequence). Losses at the gene ends were 5 bases for V and 4 bases for J; bases not matched to a gene: 11. The CDR3 has 16 residues. Full variable domain (outside the CDR3, taken from reference TRBV5-4 and TRBJ1-3): ETGVTQSPTHLIKTRGQQVTLRCSSQSGHNTVSWYQQALGQGPQFIFQYYREEENGRGNFPPRFSGLQFPNYSSELNVNALELDDSALYLCASSTDRELTGNTIYFGEGSWLTVV.

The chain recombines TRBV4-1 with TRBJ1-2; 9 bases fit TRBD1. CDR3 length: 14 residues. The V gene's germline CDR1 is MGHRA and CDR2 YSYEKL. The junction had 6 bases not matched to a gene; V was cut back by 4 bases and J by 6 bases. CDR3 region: CASSLRTGEDGYTF. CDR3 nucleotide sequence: TGCGCCAGCAGCCTCAGGACAGGGGAAGATGGCTACACCTTC.

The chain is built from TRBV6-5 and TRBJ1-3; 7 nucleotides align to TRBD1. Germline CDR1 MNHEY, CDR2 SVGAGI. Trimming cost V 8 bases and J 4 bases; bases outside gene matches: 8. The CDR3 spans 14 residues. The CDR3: CASARQGIGNTIYF. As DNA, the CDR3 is TGTGCCAGCGCAAGACAGGGAATCGGAAACACCATATATTTT.

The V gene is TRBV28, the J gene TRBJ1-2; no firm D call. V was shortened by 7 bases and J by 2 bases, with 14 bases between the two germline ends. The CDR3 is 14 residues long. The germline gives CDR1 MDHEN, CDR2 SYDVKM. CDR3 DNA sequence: TGTGCCAGCACCCCGTCCGGGGTGAACTATGGCTACACCTTC. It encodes CASTPSGVNYGYTF.

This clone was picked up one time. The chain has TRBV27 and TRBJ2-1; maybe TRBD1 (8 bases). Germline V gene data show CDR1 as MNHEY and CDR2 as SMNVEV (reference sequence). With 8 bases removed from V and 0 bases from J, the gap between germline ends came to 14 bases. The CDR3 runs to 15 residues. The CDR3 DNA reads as TGTGCCAGCGGGAGGGACAGGAGCTCCTACAATGAGCAGTTCTTC. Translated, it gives CASGRDRSSYNEQFF.

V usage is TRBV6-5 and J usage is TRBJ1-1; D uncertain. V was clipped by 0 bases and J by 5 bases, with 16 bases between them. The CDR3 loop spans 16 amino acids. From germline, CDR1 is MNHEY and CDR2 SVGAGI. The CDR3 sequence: CASSYSNLLRDTEAFF. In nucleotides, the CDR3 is TGTGCCAGCAGTTACTCGAACCTACTGAGGGATACTGAAGCTTTCTTT.

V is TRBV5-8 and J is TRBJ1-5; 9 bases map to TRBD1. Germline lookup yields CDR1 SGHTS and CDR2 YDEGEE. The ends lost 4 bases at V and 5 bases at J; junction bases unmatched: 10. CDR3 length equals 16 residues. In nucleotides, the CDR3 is TGTGCCAGCAGCCACGGGACAGGGAAAATAGATCAGCCCCAGCATTTT. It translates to CASSHGTGKIDQPQHF. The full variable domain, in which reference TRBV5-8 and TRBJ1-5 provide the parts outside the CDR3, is EAGVTQSPTHLIKTRGQQATLRCSPISGHTSVYWYQQALGLGLQFLLWYDEGEERNRGNFPPRFSGRQFPNYSSELNVNALELEDSALYLCASSHGTGKIDQPQHFGDGTRLSIL.

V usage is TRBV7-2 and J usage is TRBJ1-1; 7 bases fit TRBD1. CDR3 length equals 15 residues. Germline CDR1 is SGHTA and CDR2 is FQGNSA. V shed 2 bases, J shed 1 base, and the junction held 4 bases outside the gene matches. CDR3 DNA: TGTGCCAGCAGCTTAATGGGGACAGAGAACACTGAAGCTTTCTTT. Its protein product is CASSLMGTENTEAFF.

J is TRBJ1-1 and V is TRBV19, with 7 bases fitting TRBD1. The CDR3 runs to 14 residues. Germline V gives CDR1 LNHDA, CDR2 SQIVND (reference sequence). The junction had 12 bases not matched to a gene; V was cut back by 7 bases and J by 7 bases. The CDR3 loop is CASKSTGIEFEAFF. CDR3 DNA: TGTGCCAGTAAGTCGACAGGGATAGAATTTGAAGCTTTCTTT.

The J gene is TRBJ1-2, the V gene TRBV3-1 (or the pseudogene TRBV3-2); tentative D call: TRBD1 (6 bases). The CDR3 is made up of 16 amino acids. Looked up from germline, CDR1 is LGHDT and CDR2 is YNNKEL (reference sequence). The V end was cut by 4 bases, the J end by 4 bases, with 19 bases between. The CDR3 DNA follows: TGTGCCAGCAGCCCCCAGGGGCGGAGCGGTGGCTATGGCTACACCTTC. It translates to CASSPQGRSGGYGYTF.

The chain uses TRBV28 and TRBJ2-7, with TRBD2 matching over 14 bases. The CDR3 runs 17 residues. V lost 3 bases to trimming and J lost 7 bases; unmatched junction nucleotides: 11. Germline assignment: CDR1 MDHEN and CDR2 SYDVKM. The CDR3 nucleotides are TGTGCCAGCAGTTTCGGGACTAGCGGGAGAAGGGTGCGGGAGCAGTACTTC. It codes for CASSFGTSGRRVREQYF.

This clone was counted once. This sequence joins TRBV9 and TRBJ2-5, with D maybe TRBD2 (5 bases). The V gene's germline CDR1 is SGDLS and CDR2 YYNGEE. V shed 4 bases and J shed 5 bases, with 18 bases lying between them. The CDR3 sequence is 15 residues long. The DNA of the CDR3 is TGTGCCAGCAGCCTCGAGGGTGTGGTTCGGGAGACCCAGTACTTC. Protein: CASSLEGVVRETQYF. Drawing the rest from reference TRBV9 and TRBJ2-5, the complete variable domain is DSGVTQTPKHLITATGQRVTLRCSPRSGDLSVYWYQQSLDQGLQFLIQYYNGEERAKGNILERFSAQQFPDLHSELNLSSLELGDSALYFCASSLEGVVRETQYFGPGTRLLVL.

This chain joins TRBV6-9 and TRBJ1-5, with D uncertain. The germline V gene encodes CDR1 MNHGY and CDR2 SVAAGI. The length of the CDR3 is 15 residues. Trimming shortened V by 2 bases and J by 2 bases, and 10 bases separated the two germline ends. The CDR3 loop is CASSYEGTGNQPQHF. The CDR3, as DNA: TGTGCCAGCAGTTATGAGGGAACGGGCAATCAGCCCCAGCATTTT.

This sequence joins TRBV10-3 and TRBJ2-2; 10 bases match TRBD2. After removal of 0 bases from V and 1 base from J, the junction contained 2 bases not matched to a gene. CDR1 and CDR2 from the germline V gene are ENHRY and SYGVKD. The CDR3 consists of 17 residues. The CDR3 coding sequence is TGTGCCATCAGTGAGTCAGGACTAGCGGAGAACACCGGGGAGCTGTTTTTT. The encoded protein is CAISESGLAENTGELFF.

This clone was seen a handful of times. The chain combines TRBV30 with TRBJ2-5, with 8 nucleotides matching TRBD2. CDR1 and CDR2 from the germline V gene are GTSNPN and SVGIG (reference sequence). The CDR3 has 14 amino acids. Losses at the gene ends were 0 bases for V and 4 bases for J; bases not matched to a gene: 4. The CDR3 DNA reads TGTGCCTGGAGTGTGATAGCGGGAAGAGAGACCCAGTACTTC. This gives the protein CAWSVIAGRETQYF.

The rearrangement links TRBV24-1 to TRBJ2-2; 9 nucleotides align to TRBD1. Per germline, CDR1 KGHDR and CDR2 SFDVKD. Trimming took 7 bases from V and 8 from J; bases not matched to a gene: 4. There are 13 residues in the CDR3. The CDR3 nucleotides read TGTGCCACCAGGGAACAGGGGGCAGGGGAGCTGTTTTTT. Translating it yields CATREQGAGELFF.

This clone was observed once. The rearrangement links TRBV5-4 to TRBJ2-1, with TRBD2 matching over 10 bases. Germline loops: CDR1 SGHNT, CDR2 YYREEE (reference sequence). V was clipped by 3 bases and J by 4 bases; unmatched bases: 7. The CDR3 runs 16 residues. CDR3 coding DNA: TGTGCCAGCAGCTCACAAGCGGGAGGGCCGTACAATGAGCAGTTCTTC. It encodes CASSSQAGGPYNEQFF.

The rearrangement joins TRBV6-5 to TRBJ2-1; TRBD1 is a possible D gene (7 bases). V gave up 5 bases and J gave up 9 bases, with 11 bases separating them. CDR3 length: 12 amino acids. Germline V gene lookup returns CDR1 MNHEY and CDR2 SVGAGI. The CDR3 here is CASSRGDSEQFF. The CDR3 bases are TGTGCCAGCAGTAGGGGGGACAGTGAGCAGTTCTTC.

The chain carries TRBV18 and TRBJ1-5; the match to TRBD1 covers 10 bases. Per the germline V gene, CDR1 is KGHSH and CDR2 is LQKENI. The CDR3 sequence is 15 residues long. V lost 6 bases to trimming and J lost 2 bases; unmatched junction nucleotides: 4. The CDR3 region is CASSETGGGNQPQHF. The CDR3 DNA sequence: TGTGCCAGCTCCGAGACAGGGGGCGGCAATCAGCCCCAGCATTTT.

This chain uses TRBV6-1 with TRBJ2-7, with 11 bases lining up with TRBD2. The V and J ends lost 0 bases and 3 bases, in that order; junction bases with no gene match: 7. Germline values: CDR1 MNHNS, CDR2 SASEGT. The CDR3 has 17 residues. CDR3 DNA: TGTGCCAGCAGTGAAGCGTCCCCACTAGCGGGGGACTACGAGCAGTACTTC. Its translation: CASSEASPLAGDYEQYF.

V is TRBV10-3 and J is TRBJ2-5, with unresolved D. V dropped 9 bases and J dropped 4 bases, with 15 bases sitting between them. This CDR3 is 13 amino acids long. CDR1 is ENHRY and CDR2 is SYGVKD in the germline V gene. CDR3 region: CAIRLDGRETQYF. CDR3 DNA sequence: TGTGCCATTCGCCTAGATGGTAGAGAGACCCAGTACTTC.

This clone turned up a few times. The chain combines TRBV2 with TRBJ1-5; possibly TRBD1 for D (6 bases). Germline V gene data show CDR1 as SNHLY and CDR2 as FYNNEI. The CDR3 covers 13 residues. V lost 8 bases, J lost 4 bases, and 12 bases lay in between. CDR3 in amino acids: CASVGQHNQPQHF. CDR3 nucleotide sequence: TGTGCCAGCGTCGGACAGCATAATCAGCCCCAGCATTTT.

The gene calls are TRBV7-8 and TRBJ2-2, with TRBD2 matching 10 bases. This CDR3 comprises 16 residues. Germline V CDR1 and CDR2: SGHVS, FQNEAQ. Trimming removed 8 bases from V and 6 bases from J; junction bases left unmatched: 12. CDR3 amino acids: CASHQAQREGPGELFF. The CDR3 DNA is TGTGCCAGCCACCAAGCCCAGCGGGAGGGCCCCGGGGAGCTGTTTTTT. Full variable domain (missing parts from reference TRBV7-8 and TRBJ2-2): GAGVSQSPRYKVAKRGQDVALRCDPISGHVSLFWYQQALGQGPEFLTYFQNEAQLDKSGLPSDRFFAERPEGSVSTLKIQRTQQEDSAVYLCASHQAQREGPGELFFGEGSRLTVL.